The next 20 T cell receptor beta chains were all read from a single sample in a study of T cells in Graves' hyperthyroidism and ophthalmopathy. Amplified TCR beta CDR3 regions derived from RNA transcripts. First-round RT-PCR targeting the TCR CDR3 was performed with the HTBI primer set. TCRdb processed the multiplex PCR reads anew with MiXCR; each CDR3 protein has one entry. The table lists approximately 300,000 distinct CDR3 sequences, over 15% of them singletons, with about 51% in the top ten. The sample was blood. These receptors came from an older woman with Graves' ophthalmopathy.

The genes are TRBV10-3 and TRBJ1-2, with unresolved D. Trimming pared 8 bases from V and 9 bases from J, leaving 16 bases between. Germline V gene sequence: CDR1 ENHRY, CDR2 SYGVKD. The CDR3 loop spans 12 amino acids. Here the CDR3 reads CAIFDGMGRYTF. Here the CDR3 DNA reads TGTGCCATCTTCGACGGTATGGGTCGCTACACCTTC.

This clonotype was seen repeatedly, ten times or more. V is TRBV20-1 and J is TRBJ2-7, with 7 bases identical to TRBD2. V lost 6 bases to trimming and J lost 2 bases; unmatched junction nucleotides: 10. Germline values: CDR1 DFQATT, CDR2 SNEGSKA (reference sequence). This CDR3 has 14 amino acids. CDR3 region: CSAAKSREPYEQYF. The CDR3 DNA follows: TGCAGTGCCGCCAAATCGCGGGAGCCCTACGAGCAGTACTTC.

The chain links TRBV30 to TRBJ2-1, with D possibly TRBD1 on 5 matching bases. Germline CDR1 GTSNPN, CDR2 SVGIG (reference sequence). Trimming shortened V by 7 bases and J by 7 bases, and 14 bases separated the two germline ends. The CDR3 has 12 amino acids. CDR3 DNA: TGTGCCTCCAACAGGAATCTAAATGAGCAGTTCTTC. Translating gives CASNRNLNEQFF.

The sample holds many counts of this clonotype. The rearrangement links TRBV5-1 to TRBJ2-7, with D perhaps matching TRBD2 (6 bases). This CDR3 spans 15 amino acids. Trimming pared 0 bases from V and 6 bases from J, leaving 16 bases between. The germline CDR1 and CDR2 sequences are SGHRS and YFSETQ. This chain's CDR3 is CASSLASSVFREQYF. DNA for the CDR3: TGCGCCAGCAGCTTGGCGTCTAGCGTCTTCCGCGAGCAGTACTTC. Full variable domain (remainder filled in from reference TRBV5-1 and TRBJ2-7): KAGVTQTPRYLIKTRGQQVTLSCSPISGHRSVSWYQQTPGQGLQFLFEYFSETQRNKGNFPGRFSGRQFSNSRSEMNVSTLELGDSALYLCASSLASSVFREQYFGPGTRLTVT.

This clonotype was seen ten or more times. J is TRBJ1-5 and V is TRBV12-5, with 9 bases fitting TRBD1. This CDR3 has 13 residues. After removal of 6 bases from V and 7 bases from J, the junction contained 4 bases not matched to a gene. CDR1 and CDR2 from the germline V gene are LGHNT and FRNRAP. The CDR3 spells CASGRDREQPQHF. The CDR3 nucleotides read TGTGCTAGTGGACGGGACAGGGAACAGCCCCAGCATTTT.

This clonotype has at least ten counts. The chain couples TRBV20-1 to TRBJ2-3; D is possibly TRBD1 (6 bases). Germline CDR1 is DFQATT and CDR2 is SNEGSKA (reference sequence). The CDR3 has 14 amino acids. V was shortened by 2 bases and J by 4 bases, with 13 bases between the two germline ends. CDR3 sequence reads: CSARSGRGADTQYF. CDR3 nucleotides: TGCAGTGCTAGATCCGGCAGGGGAGCAGATACGCAGTATTTT.

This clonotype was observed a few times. The chain's CDR3 is CASSPSLGASLWGTGELFF. In nucleotides, the CDR3 is TGTGCCAGCAGCCCTTCGTTAGGGGCTTCCTTATGGGGCACCGGGGAGCTGTTTTTT. The gene calls are TRBV9 and TRBJ2-2; D may be TRBD1 (5 bases). The ends were cut back, 4 bases at V and 4 bases at J, with 26 bases in the middle. CDR1 is SGDLS and CDR2 is YYNGEE in the germline V gene. This CDR3 has 19 residues.

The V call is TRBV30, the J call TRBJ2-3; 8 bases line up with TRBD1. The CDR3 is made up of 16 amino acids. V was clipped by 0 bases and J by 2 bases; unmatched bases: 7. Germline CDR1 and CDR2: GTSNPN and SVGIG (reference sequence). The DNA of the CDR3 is TGTGCCTGGAGTGTTTTCGGACAGGGATACACAGATACGCAGTATTTT. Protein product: CAWSVFGQGYTDTQYF.

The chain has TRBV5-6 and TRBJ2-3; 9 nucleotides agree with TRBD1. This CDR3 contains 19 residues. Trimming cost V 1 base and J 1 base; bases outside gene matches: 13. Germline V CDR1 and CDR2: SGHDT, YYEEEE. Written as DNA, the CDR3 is TGTGCCAGCAGCTTGTCCCCCAACCCCGGGACAGGGCGCACAGATACGCAGTATTTT. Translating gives CASSLSPNPGTGRTDTQYF. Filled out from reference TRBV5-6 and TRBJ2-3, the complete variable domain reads DAGVTQSPTHLIKTRGQQVTLRCSPKSGHDTVSWYQQALGQGPQFIFQYYEEEERQRGNFPDRFSGHQFPNYSSELNVNALLLGDSALYLCASSLSPNPGTGRTDTQYFGPGTRLTVL.

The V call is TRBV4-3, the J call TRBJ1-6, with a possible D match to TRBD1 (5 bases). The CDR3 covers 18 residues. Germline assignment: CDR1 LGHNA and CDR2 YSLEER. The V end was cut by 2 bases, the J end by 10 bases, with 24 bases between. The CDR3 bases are TGCGCCAGCAGCCAATTTTACAGGATATCTAGCTATGACTCACCCCTCCACTTT. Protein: CASSQFYRISSYDSPLHF.

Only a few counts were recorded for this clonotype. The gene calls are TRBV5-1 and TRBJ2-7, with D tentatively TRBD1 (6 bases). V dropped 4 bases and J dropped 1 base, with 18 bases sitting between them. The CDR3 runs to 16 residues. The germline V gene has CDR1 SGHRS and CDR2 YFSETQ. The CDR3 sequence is CASSRGVDSGSYEQYF. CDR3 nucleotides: TGCGCCAGCAGCCGAGGCGTGGACAGCGGTTCCTACGAGCAGTACTTC.

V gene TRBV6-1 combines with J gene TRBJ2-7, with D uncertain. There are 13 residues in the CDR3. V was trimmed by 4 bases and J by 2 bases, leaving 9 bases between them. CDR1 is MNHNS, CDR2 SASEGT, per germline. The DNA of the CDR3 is TGTGCCAGCAGTGGAGTTACCCCCTACGAGCAGTACTTC. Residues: CASSGVTPYEQYF.

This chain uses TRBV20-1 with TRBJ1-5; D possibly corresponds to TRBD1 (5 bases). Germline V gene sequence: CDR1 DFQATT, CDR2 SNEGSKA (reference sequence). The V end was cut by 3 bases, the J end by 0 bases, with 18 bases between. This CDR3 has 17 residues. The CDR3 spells CSARAPGGRYSNQPQHF. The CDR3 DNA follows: TGCAGTGCTAGGGCCCCGGGGGGACGGTATAGCAATCAGCCCCAGCATTTT.

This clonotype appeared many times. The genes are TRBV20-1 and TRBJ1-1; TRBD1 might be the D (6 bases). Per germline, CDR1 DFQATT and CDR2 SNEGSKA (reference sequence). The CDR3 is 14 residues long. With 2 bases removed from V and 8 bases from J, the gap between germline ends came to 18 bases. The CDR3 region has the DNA TGCAGTGCTAGAATAGTACAGGGATCGAGCGAAGCTTTCTTT. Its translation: CSARIVQGSSEAFF.

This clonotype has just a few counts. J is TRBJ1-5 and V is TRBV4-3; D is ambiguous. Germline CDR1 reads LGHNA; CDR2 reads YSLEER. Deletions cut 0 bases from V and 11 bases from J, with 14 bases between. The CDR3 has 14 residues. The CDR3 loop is CASSQDLVGKAQHF. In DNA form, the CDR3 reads TGCGCCAGCAGCCAAGATCTCGTGGGGAAGGCCCAGCATTTT.

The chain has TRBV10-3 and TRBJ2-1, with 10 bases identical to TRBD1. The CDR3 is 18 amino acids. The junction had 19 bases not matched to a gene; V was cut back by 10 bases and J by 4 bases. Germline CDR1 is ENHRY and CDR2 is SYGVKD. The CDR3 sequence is CASLGTGVFAGGYNEQFF. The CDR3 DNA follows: TGTGCCAGCCTCGGGACAGGGGTTTTCGCGGGGGGATACAATGAGCAGTTCTTC.

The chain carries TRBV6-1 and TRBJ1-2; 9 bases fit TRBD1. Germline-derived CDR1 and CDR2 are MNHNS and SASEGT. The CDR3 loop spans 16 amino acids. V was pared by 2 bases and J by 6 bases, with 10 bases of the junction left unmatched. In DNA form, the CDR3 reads TGTGCCAGCAGTGAAACGAACAGGGGGCGCAGAGATGGCTACACCTTC. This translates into CASSETNRGRRDGYTF.

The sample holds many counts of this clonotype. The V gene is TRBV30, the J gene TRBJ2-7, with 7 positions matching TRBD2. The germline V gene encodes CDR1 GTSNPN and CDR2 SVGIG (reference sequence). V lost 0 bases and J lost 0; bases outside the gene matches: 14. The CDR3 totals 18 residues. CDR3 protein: CAWSVRLGGRQVSYEQYF. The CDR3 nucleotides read TGTGCCTGGAGTGTACGACTAGGCGGGAGACAAGTCTCCTACGAGCAGTACTTC.

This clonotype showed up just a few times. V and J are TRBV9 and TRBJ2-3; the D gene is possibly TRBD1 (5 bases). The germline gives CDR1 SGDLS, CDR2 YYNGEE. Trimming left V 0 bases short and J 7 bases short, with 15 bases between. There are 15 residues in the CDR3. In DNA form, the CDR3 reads TGTGCCAGCAGCGTAGCTGCACTGGACACCCATACGCAGTATTTT. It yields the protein CASSVAALDTHTQYF. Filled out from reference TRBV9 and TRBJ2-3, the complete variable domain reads DSGVTQTPKHLITATGQRVTLRCSPRSGDLSVYWYQQSLDQGLQFLIQYYNGEERAKGNILERFSAQQFPDLHSELNLSSLELGDSALYFCASSVAALDTHTQYFGPGTRLTVL.

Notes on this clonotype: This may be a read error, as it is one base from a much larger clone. CDR3 sequence: CASSFPGTNTGELFF. Here the CDR3 DNA reads TGTGCCAGCAGCTTTCCGGGGACTAATACCGGGGAGCTGTTTTTT. J is TRBJ2-2 and V is TRBV7-2, with 7 bases lining up with TRBD2. V was clipped by 3 bases and J by 5 bases; unmatched bases: 6. Looked up from germline, CDR1 is SGHTA and CDR2 is FQGNSA. There are 15 residues in the CDR3.